Below, 9 T cell receptor beta chains from the same sample are listed, as sequenced in a study of siplizumab effects on memory and regulatory T cells. This table comes from immunoSEQ multiplex PCR, and its TCRdb copy is limited to in-frame clones, with some not included. Of approximately 100,000 clones in the sample, around 90% were seen once. The specimen sequenced was non-Treg CD4+ T cells sorted from blood. These receptors came from a human donor in good health.

The J gene is TRBJ2-3, the V gene TRBV19; D is possibly TRBD2 (6 bases). V gave up 5 bases and J gave up 0 bases, with 15 bases separating them. CDR1 is LNHDA, CDR2 SQIVND, per germline (reference sequence). This CDR3 spans 16 amino acids. This CDR3 reads CASSPLAQTSTDTQYF. The CDR3, as DNA: TGTGCCAGTAGTCCTCTAGCGCAGACTAGCACAGATACGCAGTATTTT.

This clone was seen just once. The chain uses TRBV6-1 and TRBJ2-5; 7 nucleotides match TRBD1. The junction had 9 bases not matched to a gene; V was cut back by 7 bases and J by 1 base. The CDR3 sequence is 15 residues long. In germline, CDR1 is MNHNS, CDR2 SASEGT. The CDR3 sequence is CASTLGTDPQETQYF. The CDR3 DNA follows: TGTGCCAGCACCCTAGGGACAGATCCCCAAGAGACCCAGTACTTC.

The chain joins TRBV7-9 to TRBJ1-5; 8 nucleotides align to TRBD1. The J segment lost 5 bases and the V segment lost 5 bases, leaving 11 bases of the junction unmatched. Per the germline V gene, CDR1 is SEHNR and CDR2 is FQNEAQ (reference sequence). CDR3 length equals 16 residues. The CDR3 loop is CASSADREMKDQPQHF. The CDR3 bases are TGTGCCAGCAGCGCGGACAGGGAAATGAAGGATCAGCCCCAGCATTTT.

This chain uses TRBV5-1 with TRBJ1-3; no firm D call. V lost 5 bases and J lost 1, with 13 bases in between. This CDR3 is 15 amino acids long. Looked up from germline, CDR1 is SGHRS and CDR2 is YFSETQ. In DNA, the CDR3 is TGCGCCAGCAGTCGAAGCAGTGATTCTGGAAACACCATATATTTT. Its protein product is CASSRSSDSGNTIYF.

V usage is TRBV11-3 and J usage is TRBJ2-3; tentative D call: TRBD2 (5 bases). The V end was cut by 8 bases, the J end by 0 bases, with 15 bases between. The CDR3 sequence is 15 residues long. From germline, CDR1 is SGHNT and CDR2 YENEEA. The CDR3 coding sequence is TGTGCCAGCGCAAGGGTAGCGACTAGCACAGATACGCAGTATTTT. As protein: CASARVATSTDTQYF.

Notes on this clone: Relative to the germline gene, one junction end is altered; a read error may explain this. The J gene is TRBJ2-2, the V gene TRBV7-7; D tentatively fits TRBD1 or TRBD2 (5 bases each). CDR3 length equals 16 residues. Germline CDR1 reads SSHAT; CDR2 reads FNYEAQ (reference sequence). As DNA, the CDR3 is TGTGCTAGCAGCCGGATTGGGACCATTAACACCGGGGAGCTGTTTTTT. This gives the protein CASSRIGTINTGELFF.

The chain couples TRBV5-6 to TRBJ2-3; D is ambiguous. Trimming took 0 bases from V and 0 from J, leaving 11 bases between them. Germline CDR1 is SGHDT and CDR2 is YYEEEE. This CDR3 comprises 16 residues. This CDR3 is CASSLVGVGSTDTQYF. In nucleotides, the CDR3 is TGTGCCAGCAGCTTGGTGGGTGTCGGGAGCACAGATACGCAGTATTTT.

The chain couples TRBV7-3 to TRBJ2-1; D uncertain. Deletions cut 0 bases from V and 8 bases from J, with 5 bases between. Germline V gives CDR1 SGHTA, CDR2 FQGTGA. The CDR3 contains 12 residues. The CDR3, as DNA: TGTGCCAGCAGCTTAACGTCCGATGAGCAGTTCTTC. This codes for CASSLTSDEQFF.

V usage is TRBV7-9 and J usage is TRBJ2-5; 8 bases align to TRBD2. Germline loops: CDR1 SEHNR, CDR2 FQNEAQ (reference sequence). Germline trimming cut 8 bases from V and 4 bases from J; bases unmatched to any gene: 9. The CDR3 runs to 14 residues. CDR3 region: CASGVAGLGETQYF. The CDR3 DNA is TGTGCCAGCGGGGTAGCGGGGTTAGGAGAGACCCAGTACTTC.